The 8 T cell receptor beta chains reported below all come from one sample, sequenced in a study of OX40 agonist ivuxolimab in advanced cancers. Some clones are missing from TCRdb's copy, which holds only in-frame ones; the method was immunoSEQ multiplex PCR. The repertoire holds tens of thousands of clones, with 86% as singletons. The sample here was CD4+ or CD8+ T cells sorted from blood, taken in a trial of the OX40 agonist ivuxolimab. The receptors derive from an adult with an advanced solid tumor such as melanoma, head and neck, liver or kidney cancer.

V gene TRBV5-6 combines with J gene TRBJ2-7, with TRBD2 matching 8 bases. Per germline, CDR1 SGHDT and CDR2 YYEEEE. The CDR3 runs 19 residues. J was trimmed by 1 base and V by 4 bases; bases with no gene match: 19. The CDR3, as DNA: TGTGCCAGCAGCCCCTCAGAGCTAAGTGCTAGCGGGTTTTCCTACGAGCAGTACTTC. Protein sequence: CASSPSELSASGFSYEQYF.

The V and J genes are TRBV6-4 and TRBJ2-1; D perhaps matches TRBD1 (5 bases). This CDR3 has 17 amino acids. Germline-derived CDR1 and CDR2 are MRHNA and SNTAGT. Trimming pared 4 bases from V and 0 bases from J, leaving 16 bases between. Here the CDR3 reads CASSAYPQGSSYNEQFF. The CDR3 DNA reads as TGTGCCAGCAGTGCCTACCCCCAGGGTAGCTCCTACAATGAGCAGTTCTTC.

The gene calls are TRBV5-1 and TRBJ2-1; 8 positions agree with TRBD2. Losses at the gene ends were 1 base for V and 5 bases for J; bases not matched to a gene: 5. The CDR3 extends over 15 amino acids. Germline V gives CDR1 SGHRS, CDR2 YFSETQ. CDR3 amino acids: CASSLLRTSHNEQFF. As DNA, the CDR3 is TGCGCCAGCAGCTTGTTAAGGACTAGCCACAATGAGCAGTTCTTC.

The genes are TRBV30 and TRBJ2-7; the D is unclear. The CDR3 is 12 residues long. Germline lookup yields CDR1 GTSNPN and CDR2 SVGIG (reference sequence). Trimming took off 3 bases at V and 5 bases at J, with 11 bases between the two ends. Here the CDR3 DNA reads TGTGCCTGGAGCGAAGGACGGGACGAGCAGTACTTC. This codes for CAWSEGRDEQYF. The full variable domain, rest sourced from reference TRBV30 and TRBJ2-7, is SQTIHQWPATLVQPVGSPLSLECTVEGTSNPNLYWYRQAAGRGLQLLFYSVGIGQISSEVPQNLSASRPQDRQFILSSKKLLLSDSGFYLCAWSEGRDEQYFGPGTRLTVT.

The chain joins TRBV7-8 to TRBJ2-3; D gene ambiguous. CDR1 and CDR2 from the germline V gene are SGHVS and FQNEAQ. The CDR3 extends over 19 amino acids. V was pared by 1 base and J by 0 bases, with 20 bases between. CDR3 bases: TGTGCCAGCAGCTTAGGTATCGGATTTGGCGATACTAGCACAGATACGCAGTATTTT. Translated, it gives CASSLGIGFGDTSTDTQYF.

The CDR3 loop reads CASRNKQGIDTEAFF. The DNA for the CDR3 is TGTGCCAGCAGGAACAAACAGGGAATTGACACTGAAGCTTTCTTT. V is TRBV2 and J is TRBJ1-1; weak D call: TRBD1 (6 bases). The CDR3 is 15 amino acids. Germline V lookup: CDR1 SNHLY, CDR2 FYNNEI. V was pared by 6 bases and J by 3 bases, with 17 bases between.

The CDR3 is CASRDHRDQQFF. The CDR3 bases are TGTGCCAGCAGGGATCACAGGGATCAGCAGTTCTTC. The chain joins TRBV6-1 to TRBJ2-1; a weak D match, TRBD1 (6 bases). The CDR3 consists of 12 residues. Looked up from germline, CDR1 is MNHNS and CDR2 is SASEGT. With 6 bases removed from V and 11 bases from J, the gap between germline ends came to 14 bases.

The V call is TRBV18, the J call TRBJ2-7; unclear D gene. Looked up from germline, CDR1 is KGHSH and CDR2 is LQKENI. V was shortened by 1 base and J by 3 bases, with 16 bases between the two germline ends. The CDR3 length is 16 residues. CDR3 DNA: TGTGCCAGCTCACCACGTGAGATCCAGAACGGCTACGAGCAGTACTTC. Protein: CASSPREIQNGYEQYF.